This T cell receptor (beta chain) stems from a study of blood T cell repertoires in COVID-19. Across the study: Some COVID-19 samples were acute and others convalescent; all came from the United States, Italy and Spain. T cells, B-cell-depleted T cells, or PBMCs supplied cDNA or gDNA.

Participants were aged about 18 to 100 years, lived in over 20 US areas, and enrolled virtually. Recovered status in Cohort 3 required two negative PCRs, clearance, or symptom resolution. V was pared by 0 bases and J by 1 base, with 4 bases between. The CDR3 sequence is 13 residues long. Germline values: CDR1 MNHEY, CDR2 SVGAGI. Clones were sequenced by immunoSEQ multiplex PCR, and TCRdb holds only the in-frame ones, with some missing. The sample shows roughly 520,000 clones, approximately 88% of them seen only once. The sequence was obtained from a woman in her 40s who had recovered from COVID-19. The material sequenced was PBMCs or T cells enriched from blood (not recorded which). The chain recombines TRBV6-5 with TRBJ2-7, with D hard to call. Here the CDR3 DNA reads TGTGCCAGCAGTTACTCTCTTTCCTACGAGCAGTACTTC. It is translated as CASSYSLSYEQYF.